The next 28 T cell receptor beta chains were all read from a single sample in a study of a mutant IDH1 vaccine in newly diagnosed glioma (dated by TCRdb to 2020 to 2022). Library preparation used the immunoSEQ multiplex PCR assay. TCRdb took this table from immuneACCESS and kept in-frame rearrangements with V and J called. Such tables lack part of the clones; where checked against another copy, unresolved V genes explain under half of the gap, and the rest is unexplained. Here the sample has tens of thousands of clones; more than 75% occur a single time. Clones ranked in the top ten supply under 7.5% of the sample. These receptors are not linked to any known antigen. The time point tag for this specimen amounts to: week 35, safety follow-up. Every vaccine dose consisted of 300 ug of a 20-mer mutant IDH1 peptide in Montanide, administered subcutaneously together with topical imiquimod. This specimen consisted of PBMCs, obtained from a glioma patient whose treatment included an IDH1 peptide vaccine. The source of these receptors is a woman in her thirties or forties with glioma.

This chain uses TRBV6-5 with TRBJ1-5; D unresolved. CDR1 and CDR2 (germline): MNHEY, SVGAGI. The CDR3 extends over 15 amino acids. The ends were cut back, 4 bases at V and 0 bases at J, with 10 bases in the middle. CDR3 bases: TGTGCCAGCAGTTTGTACAGTGGTAGCAATCAGCCCCAGCATTTT. Its protein is CASSLYSGSNQPQHF.

The V gene is TRBV5-6, the J gene TRBJ1-1; D remains unclear. Germline V lookup: CDR1 SGHDT, CDR2 YYEEEE. Deletions cut 2 bases from V and 4 bases from J, with 15 bases between. This CDR3 region has 15 residues. The CDR3 spells CASSLFPGATTEAFF. As DNA, the CDR3 is TGTGCCAGCAGCTTATTCCCTGGAGCGACCACTGAAGCTTTCTTT.

The chain has TRBV6-5 and TRBJ1-1; maybe TRBD1 (5 bases). The CDR3 covers 13 residues. V lost 2 bases, J lost 10 bases, and 14 bases lay in between. CDR1 is MNHEY and CDR2 is SVGAGI in the germline V gene. The CDR3 DNA is TGTGCCAGCAGTTACCCCGGGGCGCGGGTAGCTTTCTTT. Protein: CASSYPGARVAFF.

There are a few counts of this clone. This rearrangement joins TRBV2 to TRBJ2-5; D might be TRBD2 (6 bases). CDR3 length: 13 residues. Per germline, CDR1 SNHLY and CDR2 FYNNEI. Trimming took 7 bases from V and 1 from J, leaving 10 bases between them. The CDR3 sequence is CASNRGSQETQYF. The CDR3 DNA is TGTGCCAGCAACCGGGGGAGCCAAGAGACCCAGTACTTC.

The chain carries TRBV30 and TRBJ1-6, with 7 positions matching TRBD1. The CDR3 loop spans 13 amino acids. The junction had 4 bases not matched to a gene; V was cut back by 5 bases and J by 6 bases. Germline V gene sequence: CDR1 GTSNPN, CDR2 SVGIG (reference sequence). The DNA of the CDR3 is TGTGCCTGGTCGGGACAGCCTAATTCACCCCTCCACTTT. Translating it yields CAWSGQPNSPLHF.

The chain is built from TRBV30 and TRBJ1-2; unclear D gene. Germline lookup yields CDR1 GTSNPN and CDR2 SVGIG (reference sequence). The CDR3 consists of 13 residues. Trimming pared 2 bases from V and 6 bases from J, leaving 13 bases between. Written as DNA, the CDR3 is TGTGCCTGGAGTCAACAGTTTATTCATGGCTACACCTTC. As protein: CAWSQQFIHGYTF. The full variable domain, its missing parts supplied by reference TRBV30 and TRBJ1-2, is SQTIHQWPATLVQPVGSPLSLECTVEGTSNPNLYWYRQAAGRGLQLLFYSVGIGQISSEVPQNLSASRPQDRQFILSSKKLLLSDSGFYLCAWSQQFIHGYTFGSGTRLTVV.

The DNA for the CDR3 is TGTGCCAGCTCACCACAGAGGGCAAACACTGAAGCTTTCTTT. Its protein product is CASSPQRANTEAFF. The chain combines TRBV18 with TRBJ1-1; no reliable D call. Germline CDR1 and CDR2: KGHSH and LQKENI. Trimming pared 1 base from V and 2 bases from J, leaving 8 bases between. This CDR3 has 14 residues.

This chain joins TRBV28 and TRBJ2-7, with 7 bases identical to TRBD1. The CDR3 is 14 amino acids. The germline CDR1 and CDR2 sequences are MDHEN and SYDVKM. V lost 5 bases, J lost 3 bases, and 7 bases stayed unmatched. The CDR3 spells CASSPWAGGYEQYF. DNA of the CDR3: TGTGCCAGCAGTCCTTGGGCAGGGGGCTACGAGCAGTACTTC.

The V call is TRBV6-5, the J call TRBJ2-3, with 9 nucleotides matching TRBD2. This CDR3 contains 16 residues. Looked up from germline, CDR1 is MNHEY and CDR2 is SVGAGI. The J segment lost 9 bases and the V segment lost 3 bases, leaving 13 bases of the junction unmatched. CDR3 in DNA: TGTGCCAGCAGTTATTCTCAAGCGGGAGGCCCCGGGACGCAGTATTTT. Protein product: CASSYSQAGGPGTQYF.

The chain carries TRBV6-5 and TRBJ2-7, with D possibly being TRBD2 (6 bases). CDR3 size: 14 residues. CDR1 and CDR2 from the germline V gene are MNHEY and SVGAGI. V shed 8 bases and J shed 0 bases, with 14 bases lying between them. CDR3 protein: CASWRGRSSYEQYF. CDR3 nucleotide sequence: TGTGCCAGCTGGCGGGGTAGGAGCTCCTACGAGCAGTACTTC.

The chain employs TRBV4-1 and TRBJ1-2; TRBD1 agrees at 10 bases. Germline V lookup: CDR1 MGHRA, CDR2 YSYEKL. Trimming cost V 2 bases and J 6 bases; bases outside gene matches: 3. The CDR3 consists of 14 residues. The CDR3 sequence is CASSQPGTGDGYTF. CDR3 DNA sequence: TGCGCCAGCAGCCAACCCGGGACAGGGGATGGCTACACCTTC.

J is TRBJ1-4 and V is TRBV30, with TRBD1 matching over 7 bases. V trimming: 2 bases; J trimming: 4 bases; junction bases outside the gene matches: 7. This CDR3 is built from 15 residues. The germline CDR1 and CDR2 sequences are GTSNPN and SVGIG (reference sequence). CDR3 residues: CAWSSGTALNEKLFF. CDR3 DNA: TGTGCCTGGAGTTCCGGGACAGCGCTTAATGAAAAACTGTTTTTT.

V usage is TRBV2 and J usage is TRBJ1-1, with 7 bases lining up with TRBD1. The germline CDR1 and CDR2 sequences are SNHLY and FYNNEI. V trimming: 4 bases; J trimming: 10 bases; junction bases outside the gene matches: 12. This CDR3 has 14 amino acids. The CDR3 is CASSAGQTPRVAFF. The CDR3 region has the DNA TGTGCCAGCAGTGCGGGACAGACGCCTAGGGTAGCTTTCTTT.

The rearrangement uses TRBV7-2 and TRBJ2-1; 8 bases match TRBD2. CDR3 size: 13 residues. Germline V lookup: CDR1 SGHTA, CDR2 FQGNSA. Germline trimming cut 1 base from V and 16 bases from J; bases unmatched to any gene: 9. In DNA form, the CDR3 reads TGTGCCAGCAGCTTAGTGAGGGCGGGGGGCCGATTCTTC. It codes for CASSLVRAGGRFF.

This clone has only one observation. The gene calls are TRBV29-1 and TRBJ2-7, with no clear D. This CDR3 comprises 14 residues. Germline loops: CDR1 SQVTM, CDR2 ANQGSEA. The germline V and J ends were trimmed by 4 bases and 6 bases, with 19 bases remaining between them. The CDR3 bases are TGCAGCGTTGGCGCTAGTGGGGTCCGCTTCGAGCAGTACTTC. Amino acids: CSVGASGVRFEQYF.

The chain couples TRBV7-2 to TRBJ1-2; no clear D gene. V was pared by 0 bases and J by 13 bases, with 6 bases between. CDR1 and CDR2 from the germline V gene are SGHTA and FQGNSA. The CDR3 contains 10 residues. The CDR3 DNA follows: TGTGCCAGCAGCTTAGCAGCCATCACCTTC. Translating gives CASSLAAITF. The variable domain in full, with the rest retrieved from reference TRBV7-2 and TRBJ1-2, is GAGVSQSPSNKVTEKGKDVELRCDPISGHTALYWYRQSLGQGLEFLIYFQGNSAPDKSGLPSDRFSAERTGGSVSTLTIQRTQQEDSAVYLCASSLAAITFGSGTRLTVV.

In nucleotides, the CDR3 is TGTGCCAGCTCTCGTCCGGGACAGGGACCGAACACTGAAGCTTTCTTT. This sequence encodes CASSRPGQGPNTEAFF. This chain joins TRBV5-6 and TRBJ1-1, with 9 bases fitting TRBD1. CDR3 length: 16 residues. V shed 7 bases and J 1 base; nucleotides not matched to a gene: 11. Germline values: CDR1 SGHDT, CDR2 YYEEEE.

The rearrangement links TRBV10-3 to TRBJ2-4; perhaps TRBD1 as D (7 bases). There are 15 residues in the CDR3. V lost 8 bases to trimming and J lost 3 bases, with 17 bases between them. Germline V gene data show CDR1 as ENHRY and CDR2 as SYGVKD. This CDR3 is CAIGGQVGGKNIQYF. The CDR3 DNA reads as TGTGCCATCGGTGGACAGGTGGGGGGCAAAAACATTCAGTACTTC.

The V gene is TRBV5-1, the J gene TRBJ1-1; 8 bases fit TRBD1. V shed 2 bases and J 0 bases; nucleotides not matched to a gene: 3. CDR3 length: 15 amino acids. Germline loops: CDR1 SGHRS, CDR2 YFSETQ. CDR3 nucleotide sequence: TGCGCCAGCAGCTTACGGACAGGGTTGAACACTGAAGCTTTCTTT. Protein sequence: CASSLRTGLNTEAFF.

J is TRBJ2-4 and V is TRBV30, with D possibly TRBD1 on 5 matching bases. Per germline, CDR1 GTSNPN and CDR2 SVGIG (reference sequence). Trimming took 0 bases from V and 2 from J, leaving 11 bases between them. This CDR3 contains 15 residues. CDR3 loop: CAWSVLAGSKNIQYF. DNA of the CDR3: TGTGCCTGGAGTGTATTAGCAGGGTCCAAAAACATTCAGTACTTC.

This clone turned up a few times. V gene TRBV6-5 combines with J gene TRBJ1-2; tentatively, D is TRBD1 (5 bases). The CDR3 contains 15 residues. The V end was cut by 10 bases, the J end by 2 bases, with 20 bases between. CDR1 is MNHEY and CDR2 is SVGAGI in the germline V gene. The CDR3 reads CATRDGTHLNYGYTF. CDR3 nucleotide sequence: TGTGCCACCCGGGACGGCACCCACTTGAACTATGGCTACACCTTC.

The sample holds a few counts of this clone. The chain links TRBV5-3 to TRBJ1-1, with 8 bases that match TRBD1. TRBV5-3 is recorded as an ORF, its role being uncertain. The ends lost 4 bases at V and 4 bases at J; junction bases unmatched: 12. The CDR3 has 16 amino acids. In nucleotides, the CDR3 is TGTGCCAGAAGCGAGGGGACAGGCCCCCGGGGCACTGAAGCTTTCTTT. This gives the protein CARSEGTGPRGTEAFF.

The gene calls are TRBV6-5 and TRBJ1-4; D remains unclear. Germline V CDR1 and CDR2: MNHEY, SVGAGI. The V end was cut by 2 bases, the J end by 8 bases, with 12 bases between. This CDR3 is built from 14 residues. DNA for the CDR3: TGTGCCAGCAGTTACGGCCGGGGAAGAGAAAAACTGTTTTTT. It translates to CASSYGRGREKLFF.

V usage is TRBV2 and J usage is TRBJ2-2, with TRBD2 as a possible D gene (5 bases). The V and J ends lost 6 bases and 6 bases respectively, with 11 bases between them. The CDR3 is made up of 13 amino acids. Germline V lookup: CDR1 SNHLY, CDR2 FYNNEI. CDR3 in DNA: TGTGCCAGCAGCCTTCAGAGGGCCGGGGAGCTGTTTTTT. Translated, it gives CASSLQRAGELFF.

The V and J genes are TRBV7-8 and TRBJ1-2; D unclear. The CDR3 totals 18 residues. Germline CDR1 and CDR2: SGHVS and FQNEAQ. Trimming left V 5 bases short and J 0 bases short, with 22 bases between. CDR3 amino acids: CASSPYTPGRNANYGYTF. The DNA of the CDR3 is TGTGCCAGCAGCCCTTACACCCCTGGACGGAACGCTAACTATGGCTACACCTTC.

The J gene is TRBJ2-1, the V gene TRBV5-4; no clear D gene. Per the germline V gene, CDR1 is SGHNT and CDR2 is YYREEE (reference sequence). This CDR3 spans 14 amino acids. V lost 7 bases to trimming and J lost 0 bases, with 11 bases between them. The CDR3: CASFGQSSYNEQFF. The CDR3 DNA reads TGTGCCAGCTTCGGGCAGAGCTCCTACAATGAGCAGTTCTTC.

The chain carries TRBV12-5 and TRBJ2-3, with D hard to call. The CDR3 spans 13 residues. Trimming took 0 bases from V and 0 from J, leaving 1 base between them. Germline-derived CDR1 and CDR2 are LGHNT and FRNRAP. As DNA, the CDR3 is TGTGCTAGTGGTTTGGTAAGCACAGATACGCAGTATTTT. Encoded protein: CASGLVSTDTQYF.

This chain uses TRBV19 with TRBJ1-5; D gene unclear. CDR1 LNHDA and CDR2 SQIVND come from the germline V gene (reference sequence). Trimming left V 3 bases short and J 0 bases short, with 9 bases between. The length of the CDR3 is 15 residues. The CDR3 DNA sequence: TGTGCCAGTAGTATTGTTGCTTATAGCAATCAGCCCCAGCATTTT. Translated, it gives CASSIVAYSNQPQHF.